This T cell receptor (beta chain) emerged from a study of technical replicates of blood from several donors. Clones were sequenced by immunoSEQ multiplex PCR, and TCRdb holds only the in-frame ones, with some missing. Of approximately 41,000 clones listed, 90% to 97% are singletons. Trimming pared 7 bases from V and 6 bases from J, leaving 12 bases between. The CDR3 totals 12 residues. Germline-derived CDR1 and CDR2 are MDHEN and SYDVKM. This receptor was identified in a human donor in good health. The sample consisted of T cells isolated from PBMCs. The chain recombines TRBV28 with TRBJ1-1, with D tentatively TRBD1 (6 bases). The CDR3 sequence is CASNKGGAEAFF. The DNA for the CDR3 is TGTGCCAGCAACAAAGGGGGGGCTGAAGCTTTCTTT. Full variable domain (outside the CDR3, taken from reference TRBV28 and TRBJ1-1): DVKVTQSSRYLVKRTGEKVFLECVQDMDHENMFWYRQDPGLGLRLIYFSYDVKMKEKGDIPEGYSVSREKKERFSLILESASTNQTSMYLCASNKGGAEAFFGQGTRLTVV.